The present TCR beta chain was sequenced within a study of cytomegalovirus exposure and HLA in healthy donors. Study context: Caucasian-associated ancestry cluster membership applied to around 80% of some 400 genotyped donors.

The CDR3 is made up of 15 amino acids. Germline lookup yields CDR1 MGHRA and CDR2 YSYEKL. Trimming took off 0 bases at V and 6 bases at J, with 11 bases between the two ends. This clone was picked up a small number of times. Primers for the PCR totalled 60 Vbeta and 13 Jbeta. TCRdb keeps only in-frame clones here, not all; method: immunoSEQ multiplex PCR. The table has roughly 200,000 clones, approximately 83% seen once; the top ten hold roughly 0.7%. The sample taken for sequencing was PBMCs. V gene TRBV4-1 combines with J gene TRBJ1-4; D perhaps matches TRBD1 (6 bases). This sequence was found in a boy aged 2 to 9 in good health and CMV-seronegative. The CDR3: CASSQEGGADEKLFF. In DNA, the CDR3 is TGCGCCAGCAGCCAAGAAGGGGGGGCGGATGAAAAACTGTTTTTT.